These 24 T cell receptor beta chains were sequenced from one sample in a study of CD8 T cells in ankylosing spondylitis. TCRdb recomputed calls from the 5' RACE reads with MiXCR, one row per CDR3 protein. The table includes about 170,000 distinct CDR3 sequences, 15% to 20% detected once. Sequenced material: blood, either unsorted or a sorted T cell fraction (not recorded which). Receptor source: a male donor with ankylosing spondylitis or in good health (not recorded which).

Only a few counts were recorded for this clonotype. This chain links TRBV28 with TRBJ1-1, with D tentatively TRBD1 (5 bases). The CDR3 runs to 13 residues. Trimming took 7 bases from V and 5 from J, leaving 14 bases between them. Germline CDR1 MDHEN, CDR2 SYDVKM. CDR3 sequence: CASILQGATEAFF. In nucleotides, the CDR3 is TGTGCCAGCATATTGCAGGGAGCAACTGAAGCTTTCTTT. The full variable domain, rest sourced from reference TRBV28 and TRBJ1-1, is DVKVTQSSRYLVKRTGEKVFLECVQDMDHENMFWYRQDPGLGLRLIYFSYDVKMKEKGDIPEGYSVSREKKERFSLILESASTNQTSMYLCASILQGATEAFFGQGTRLTVV.

This clonotype occurred once. V gene TRBV11-2 combines with J gene TRBJ2-7; 8 bases map to TRBD2. The CDR3 runs 16 residues. CDR1 and CDR2 (germline): SGHAT, FQNNGV. V trimming: 6 bases; J trimming: 1 base; junction bases outside the gene matches: 11. Here the CDR3 reads CASRHLVRGRSYEQYF. The CDR3 nucleotides are TGTGCCAGCAGACACCTGGTGCGCGGGAGGTCCTACGAGCAGTACTTC.

About this clonotype: A much larger clone sits a single nucleotide away, making a read error possible. The V gene is TRBV28, the J gene TRBJ2-7; 9 nucleotides line up with TRBD1. V shed 4 bases and J 3 bases; nucleotides not matched to a gene: 7. Germline V gene sequence: CDR1 MDHEN, CDR2 SYDVKM. This CDR3 has 15 amino acids. The CDR3 DNA follows: TGTGCCAGCAGTTCTCGGGACAGGGTCCACTACGAGCAGTACTTC. Translated: CASSSRDRVHYEQYF.

This clonotype was picked up many times. The CDR3 DNA sequence: TGTGCCACCTCCAGAAGGGCAACTAGCACAGATACGCAGTATTTT. Translation gives CATSRRATSTDTQYF. The chain recombines TRBV28 with TRBJ2-3; no firm D call. The CDR3 extends over 15 amino acids. V shed 10 bases and J shed 0 bases, with 17 bases lying between them. In germline, CDR1 is MDHEN, CDR2 SYDVKM.

The V call is TRBV7-8, the J call TRBJ1-2; TRBD1 is a possible D gene (5 bases). The CDR3 consists of 15 residues. Per germline, CDR1 SGHVS and CDR2 FQNEAQ. With 5 bases removed from V and 4 bases from J, the gap between germline ends came to 17 bases. The CDR3 bases are TGTGCCAGCAGCCCAGGAGTGACGGGACCCTATGGCTACACCTTC. This gives the protein CASSPGVTGPYGYTF.

This clonotype has more than one count but fewer than ten. The chain carries TRBV29-1 and TRBJ1-5, with TRBD1 as a possible D gene (5 bases). In germline, CDR1 is SQVTM, CDR2 ANQGSEA. The V gene lost 7 bases and the J gene lost 1 base, with 11 bases spanning the gap. The CDR3 spans 13 residues. CDR3 loop: CSAGEGSNQPQHF. Here the CDR3 DNA reads TGCAGCGCCGGTGAGGGGAGCAATCAGCCCCAGCATTTT.

V is TRBV18 and J is TRBJ2-7; D unclear. The V end was cut by 3 bases, the J end by 2 bases, with 5 bases between. From germline, CDR1 is KGHSH and CDR2 LQKENI. The CDR3 has 12 residues. The CDR3 sequence: CASSPEAYEQYF. DNA for the CDR3: TGTGCCAGCTCACCGGAAGCCTACGAGCAGTACTTC.

This clonotype came up many times. The rearrangement joins TRBV29-1 to TRBJ2-1; D is possibly TRBD2 (6 bases). CDR1 and CDR2 (germline): SQVTM, ANQGSEA. Trimming pared 4 bases from V and 8 bases from J, leaving 15 bases between. This CDR3 comprises 13 residues. CDR3 residues: CSVALRLVYEQFF. The CDR3 DNA follows: TGCAGCGTTGCCCTTAGACTAGTTTATGAGCAGTTCTTC.

The chain is built from TRBV12-5 and TRBJ2-3; D unresolved. This CDR3 has 13 amino acids. Trimming cost V 3 bases and J 6 bases, with 10 bases left between them. Germline CDR1 and CDR2: LGHNT and FRNRAP. Written as DNA, the CDR3 is TGTGCTAGTGGTTTAGGCCATGGGGATACGCAGTATTTT. It specifies CASGLGHGDTQYF.

The CDR3, as DNA: TGCGCCAGCAGCTTGGCCGGGTCTAGCACAGATACGCAGTATTTT. Its protein product is CASSLAGSSTDTQYF. The rearrangement joins TRBV5-1 to TRBJ2-3; D is unclear. The CDR3 is 15 residues long. V was pared by 0 bases and J by 0 bases, with 8 bases between. Germline V CDR1 and CDR2: SGHRS, YFSETQ.

This clonotype has just a few counts. This sequence joins TRBV12-3 or TRBV12-4 and TRBJ2-1; perhaps TRBD2 as D (7 bases). The CDR3 covers 12 residues. The ends were cut back, 1 base at V and 10 bases at J, with 8 bases in the middle. The CDR3 loop is CASSLGGGEQFF. As DNA, the CDR3 is TGTGCCAGCAGTTTAGGGGGGGGCGAGCAGTTCTTC.

This clonotype came up many times. The gene calls are TRBV5-6 and TRBJ2-3, with 10 bases lining up with TRBD2. Trimming removed 4 bases from V and 8 bases from J; junction bases left unmatched: 19. Germline V gene lookup returns CDR1 SGHDT and CDR2 YYEEEE. This CDR3 is built from 18 residues. The DNA of the CDR3 is TGTGCCAGCAGCCCAACCCCGTCCCCGGGACTAGCGAGGAGTACGCAGTATTTT. It specifies CASSPTPSPGLARSTQYF. The full variable domain, in which reference TRBV5-6 and TRBJ2-3 provide the parts outside the CDR3, is DAGVTQSPTHLIKTRGQQVTLRCSPKSGHDTVSWYQQALGQGPQFIFQYYEEEERQRGNFPDRFSGHQFPNYSSELNVNALLLGDSALYLCASSPTPSPGLARSTQYFGPGTRLTVL.

This clonotype was seen only once. A much larger clone is a single base away; this may be a read error. The chain couples TRBV5-1 to TRBJ2-2, with TRBD1 identical over 7 bases. CDR1 and CDR2 from the germline V gene are SGHRS and YFSETQ. This CDR3 contains 16 residues. CDR3 coding DNA: TGCGCCAGCAGCTTGGGTTTGGAGCGGAACCAGGGGGAGCTGTCTTTT. This sequence encodes CASSLGLERNQGELSF.

This clonotype came up a few times. The chain is built from TRBV12-3 or TRBV12-4 and TRBJ2-3; 8 positions agree with TRBD2. The length of the CDR3 is 14 residues. Trimming cost V 7 bases and J 5 bases; bases outside gene matches: 8. As DNA, the CDR3 is TGTGCCAGCACCCCAGCGGGAGTCATAGATACGCAGTATTTT. As protein: CASTPAGVIDTQYF.

This clonotype has only a few counts. The chain carries TRBV29-1 and TRBJ2-3, with D maybe TRBD2 (6 bases). The V end lost 3 bases, the J end lost 7 bases, and 20 bases lay between the germline ends. This CDR3 contains 15 residues. The germline V gene encodes CDR1 SQVTM and CDR2 ANQGSEA. CDR3 coding DNA: TGCAGCGTTGATGGTATGTCGGGAGATTGGAATACGCAGTATTTT. It translates to CSVDGMSGDWNTQYF.

This clonotype was detected a few times. The chain recombines TRBV15 with TRBJ2-7; D is unclear. Germline-derived CDR1 and CDR2 are LNHNV and YYDKDF (reference sequence). This CDR3 contains 14 residues. V was shortened by 0 bases and J by 4 bases, with 10 bases between the two germline ends. The CDR3 bases are TGTGCCACCAGCAGAGATATCGCCCAATACGAGCAGTACTTC. Protein product: CATSRDIAQYEQYF.

This clonotype showed up just a few times. The chain has TRBV19 and TRBJ1-1; possibly TRBD1 for D (6 bases). The CDR3 is 14 residues long. Germline lookup yields CDR1 LNHDA and CDR2 SQIVND (reference sequence). Trimming stripped 5 bases from V and 3 bases from J, with 13 bases between. The CDR3 bases are TGTGCCAGTAGTCAGAAGGGGGGGGACACTGAAGCTTTCTTT. Protein sequence: CASSQKGGDTEAFF.

Many counts were recorded for this clonotype. The chain has TRBV5-1 and TRBJ2-3; 12 nucleotides agree with TRBD2. Trimming at V came to 2 bases and at J to 4 bases, leaving 2 bases not matched to a gene. Germline-derived CDR1 and CDR2 are SGHRS and YFSETQ. The CDR3 is 15 amino acids. DNA of the CDR3: TGCGCCAGCAGCTTCCTAGCGGGAGGGGCAGATACGCAGTATTTT. Its protein is CASSFLAGGADTQYF.

This clonotype was observed at least ten times. V gene TRBV20-1 combines with J gene TRBJ1-1; D unresolved. CDR1 is DFQATT, CDR2 SNEGSKA, per germline (reference sequence). Trimming took off 6 bases at V and 1 base at J, with 3 bases between the two ends. CDR3 size: 10 residues. Here the CDR3 DNA reads TGCAGTGCCGAGAACACTGAAGCTTTCTTT. Amino acid sequence: CSAENTEAFF.

This clonotype was counted at least ten times. The chain employs TRBV2 and TRBJ2-7; D is perhaps TRBD1 (5 bases). The ends were cut back, 6 bases at V and 0 bases at J, with 6 bases in the middle. Germline V gene sequence: CDR1 SNHLY, CDR2 FYNNEI. This CDR3 has 12 amino acids. The CDR3 loop reads CASRDNSYEQYF. The CDR3 DNA reads TGTGCCAGCAGGGACAACTCCTACGAGCAGTACTTC.

The CDR3 protein is CASSPRGGPDSNQPQHF. The CDR3 bases are TGTGCCAGCAGTCCGAGGGGGGGCCCCGATAGCAATCAGCCCCAGCATTTT. The V gene is TRBV12-3 or TRBV12-4, the J gene TRBJ1-5, with D perhaps matching TRBD1 (6 bases). The germline V and J ends were trimmed by 5 bases and 0 bases, with 17 bases remaining between them. The CDR3 length is 17 residues.

This clonotype was observed many times. The chain combines TRBV10-3 with TRBJ2-7; 8 positions match TRBD1. The CDR3 sequence is 18 residues long. V dropped 3 bases and J dropped 2; count of bases not matched to a gene: 15. Germline V gene lookup returns CDR1 ENHRY and CDR2 SYGVKD. This CDR3 is CAISDKLLTDRAAYEQYF. The CDR3 coding sequence is TGTGCCATCAGTGACAAATTACTCACGGACAGGGCAGCCTACGAGCAGTACTTC.

This clonotype was seen a handful of times. This chain links TRBV5-6 with TRBJ1-5, with a weak D call TRBD1 (6 bases). With 0 bases removed from V and 1 base from J, the gap between germline ends came to 11 bases. CDR3 size: 16 residues. Germline CDR1 is SGHDT and CDR2 is YYEEEE. The CDR3: CASSLAGTRSNQPQHF. CDR3 sequence (DNA): TGTGCCAGCAGCTTGGCCGGGACAAGAAGCAATCAGCCCCAGCATTTT.

In this sample, this clonotype turned up many times. The V gene is TRBV20-1, the J gene TRBJ2-3; 9 bases are shared with TRBD1. Germline CDR1 is DFQATT and CDR2 is SNEGSKA (reference sequence). The V gene end was trimmed by 2 bases and the J gene end by 2 bases; junction bases not matched to a gene: 14. The CDR3 covers 18 residues. The CDR3 DNA follows: TGCAGTGCTAGAACGCTCTCCGGCCGGGACAGGGCCACAGATACGCAGTATTTT. Its translation is CSARTLSGRDRATDTQYF.